This TCR beta chain was identified during a study of breast tumors, draining lymph nodes, adjacent tissues. In its sample, this clonotype was seen many times. Its antigen is unidentified. TCRdb independently ran MiXCR on the multiplex PCR reads; one entry per CDR3 protein. Of 200,000 or so distinct CDR3 sequences listed, 31% are singletons. Study observations and caveats: Tumor and nontumor repertoires were significantly more similar in luminal-like than in basal-like breast cancer. That most tumor T cells come from lymph nodes remained unproven.

Trimming removed 3 bases from V and 8 bases from J, with 19 bases in between. The CDR3 consists of 15 residues. Germline values: CDR1 SNHLY, CDR2 FYNNEI. Breast cancer patients provided tissue from their axillary draining lymph nodes. The sequence was obtained from a female donor with breast cancer. Some clones in this sample may be carry-over from other donors' samples. This chain uses TRBV2 with TRBJ1-2, with D possibly matching TRBD1 (5 bases). The material sequenced was axillary lymph node tissue. The CDR3 here is CASSEIRAGSQGYTF. The CDR3, as DNA: TGTGCCAGCAGTGAGATCCGGGCAGGGAGTCAGGGCTACACCTTC.